This TCR beta chain was retrieved from a study of CD8 T cells in ankylosing spondylitis. Findings of the study overall: Characteristic of ankylosing spondylitis blood, it appeared, was a TCR beta motif comprising several highly homologous variants.

This clonotype was seen repeatedly, ten times or more. Its antigen is still unknown. This CDR3 is 14 amino acids long. Trimming took off 4 bases at V and 5 bases at J, with 14 bases between the two ends. Germline V gene data show CDR1 as SGHRS and CDR2 as YFSETQ. In TCRdb, the 5' RACE reads were re-called with MiXCR into one record per CDR3 protein. This table holds fewer than 150,000 distinct CDR3 sequences, about 7% found once. Sequencing used blood, either unsorted or a sorted T cell fraction (not recorded which). The source is a female donor with ankylosing spondylitis or in good health (not recorded which). The V call is TRBV5-1, the J call TRBJ2-3; D is uncertain. The CDR3 spells CASSEGPTEDTQYF. For the CDR3, the DNA is TGCGCCAGCAGCGAAGGGCCGACCGAAGATACGCAGTATTTT. The full variable domain, its missing parts supplied by reference TRBV5-1 and TRBJ2-3, is KAGVTQTPRYLIKTRGQQVTLSCSPISGHRSVSWYQQTPGQGLQFLFEYFSETQRNKGNFPGRFSGRQFSNSRSEMNVSTLELGDSALYLCASSEGPTEDTQYFGPGTRLTVL.